The next 24 T cell receptor beta chains were all read from a single sample in a study of shared clonotypes between healthy human individuals. Using immunoSEQ multiplex PCR, the repertoire was profiled, and TCRdb retains in-frame clones only, with some absent. The sample gives 400,000 to 500,000 clones, less than 80% of which show up once; about 12% is in the top ten. The specimen sequenced was PBMCs. The receptors originated from a woman in her 40s in good health. Some clones in this sample may be carry-over from other donors' samples.

In this sample, this clone turned up a few times. This sample also contains other DNA sequences that code for the same CDR3. The V call is TRBV30, the J call TRBJ1-5; D remains ambiguous. Germline V gene sequence: CDR1 GTSNPN, CDR2 SVGIG (reference sequence). The CDR3 loop spans 12 amino acids. V was pared by 0 bases and J by 4 bases, with 4 bases between. CDR3 bases: TGTGCCTGGAGTGTACGGAATCAGCCCCAGCATTTT. Its translation is CAWSVRNQPQHF.

This clone has just a few counts. The identical CDR3 is also encoded by other nucleotide sequences in the sample. The chain combines TRBV30 with TRBJ1-1, with D maybe TRBD1 (6 bases). V was shortened by 0 bases and J by 3 bases, with 8 bases between the two germline ends. This CDR3 is 13 amino acids long. Germline V CDR1 and CDR2: GTSNPN, SVGIG (reference sequence). CDR3: CAWSVNRDTEAFF. DNA of the CDR3: TGTGCCTGGAGTGTCAACAGGGACACTGAAGCTTTCTTT.

Here the CDR3 reads CAWSVQWDDSYEQYF. DNA of the CDR3: TGTGCCTGGAGTGTACAATGGGACGACTCCTACGAGCAGTACTTC. The chain carries TRBV30 and TRBJ2-7; D assignment may be TRBD1 or TRBD2 (5 bases each). The length of the CDR3 is 15 residues. CDR1 is GTSNPN, CDR2 SVGIG, per germline (reference sequence). With 0 bases removed from V and 0 bases from J, the gap between germline ends came to 12 bases.

The chain links TRBV7-2 to TRBJ2-3; 9 positions match TRBD2. V lost 1 base to trimming and J lost 5 bases; unmatched junction nucleotides: 10. There are 17 residues in the CDR3. From germline, CDR1 is SGHTA and CDR2 FQGNSA. The CDR3 spells CASSLVALSGSRDTQYF. CDR3 bases: TGTGCCAGCAGCTTAGTTGCTCTTAGCGGGAGTCGAGATACGCAGTATTTT.

V is TRBV5-4 and J is TRBJ2-7; 7 bases fit TRBD1. The CDR3 sequence is 16 residues long. CDR1 is SGHNT and CDR2 is YYREEE in the germline V gene (reference sequence). Losses at the gene ends were 0 bases for V and 4 bases for J; bases not matched to a gene: 10. The CDR3 sequence: CASSLARPNRGYEQYF. DNA of the CDR3: TGTGCCAGCAGCTTGGCCCGACCCAACAGGGGTTACGAGCAGTACTTC.

The chain recombines TRBV15 with TRBJ1-3; D is unclear. Germline values: CDR1 LNHNV, CDR2 YYDKDF (reference sequence). Trimming pared 0 bases from V and 2 bases from J, leaving 8 bases between. The CDR3 runs 15 residues. The CDR3 sequence: CATSRDKGPGNTIYF. DNA of the CDR3: TGTGCCACCAGCAGAGATAAGGGCCCTGGAAACACCATATATTTT.

V is TRBV7-6 and J is TRBJ2-2; D gene ambiguous. Germline-derived CDR1 and CDR2 are SGHVS and FNYEAQ. The V gene lost 1 base and the J gene lost 1 base, with 7 bases spanning the gap. The CDR3 spans 15 residues. In DNA form, the CDR3 reads TGTGCCAGCAGCTTAGAGCAGGTGAACACCGGGGAGCTGTTTTTT. Translating gives CASSLEQVNTGELFF.

This clone has just a few counts. The chain joins TRBV15 to TRBJ2-5; D uncertain. Germline CDR1 reads LNHNV; CDR2 reads YYDKDF (reference sequence). V dropped 1 base and J dropped 5 bases, with 17 bases sitting between them. The CDR3 sequence is 16 residues long. The CDR3 here is CATSRVEPGSVETQYF. The CDR3 DNA reads TGTGCCACCAGCAGAGTGGAGCCCGGTTCCGTGGAGACCCAGTACTTC.

The V gene is TRBV6-7, the J gene TRBJ2-1; possible D gene TRBD1, 6 bases. TRBV6-7 is classed as an ORF, of uncertain function. V was cut by 6 bases and J by 5 bases, with 23 bases left in between. CDR3 size: 17 residues. The CDR3 region is CASRRGRPASSNNEQFF. The CDR3 DNA reads as TGTGCCAGCAGAAGGGGGAGACCGGCTAGCTCGAACAATGAGCAGTTCTTC.

This clone has a count of ten or more. V is TRBV4-2 and J is TRBJ1-1, with 8 bases matching TRBD1. The CDR3 is 12 amino acids. Germline trimming cut 2 bases from V and 9 bases from J; bases unmatched to any gene: 2. The germline V gene encodes CDR1 LGHNA and CDR2 YNFKEQ. CDR3 coding DNA: TGTGCCAGCAGCCAACGACAGGGGCAAGCTTTCTTT. Its translation: CASSQRQGQAFF.

The sample holds a few counts of this clone. The chain carries TRBV9 and TRBJ1-1; no definite D call. V was trimmed by 3 bases and J by 10 bases, leaving 13 bases between them. The CDR3 contains 12 residues. Germline V gene data show CDR1 as SGDLS and CDR2 as YYNGEE. In nucleotides, the CDR3 is TGTGCCAGCAGCGCTACTACAAGCGGAGCTTTCTTT. It is translated as CASSATTSGAFF. Looking up the rest from reference TRBV9 and TRBJ1-1 gives the full variable domain: DSGVTQTPKHLITATGQRVTLRCSPRSGDLSVYWYQQSLDQGLQFLIQYYNGEERAKGNILERFSAQQFPDLHSELNLSSLELGDSALYFCASSATTSGAFFGQGTRLTVV.

There are a few counts of this clone. Since a far larger clone is one base different, this is likely a read error. The V gene is TRBV19, the J gene TRBJ2-5; no reliable D call. The CDR3 runs 13 residues. In germline, CDR1 is LNHDA, CDR2 SQIVND (reference sequence). DNA of the CDR3: TGTGCCAGTACCGATGTCCCAGGAGAGACCAAGTACTTC. This gives the protein CASTDVPGETKYF.

The gene calls are TRBV5-1 and TRBJ2-7; D unresolved. Per germline, CDR1 SGHRS and CDR2 YFSETQ. Trimming removed 0 bases at V and 5 bases at J, with 12 bases between. The CDR3 is 14 residues long. Written as DNA, the CDR3 is TGCGCCAGCAGCTTGGAAACACGGCACCACGAGCAGTACTTC. Amino acid sequence: CASSLETRHHEQYF.

This sequence joins TRBV7-2 and TRBJ1-3; 8 bases match TRBD1. This CDR3 has 15 amino acids. The V segment lost 5 bases and the J segment 2 bases; nucleotides outside the gene matches: 5. Germline loops: CDR1 SGHTA, CDR2 FQGNSA. CDR3 amino acids: CASSPDRAAGNTIYF. In nucleotides, the CDR3 is TGTGCCAGCAGCCCGGACAGGGCCGCTGGAAACACCATATATTTT. The full variable domain, completed using reference TRBV7-2 and TRBJ1-3, is GAGVSQSPSNKVTEKGKDVELRCDPISGHTALYWYRQSLGQGLEFLIYFQGNSAPDKSGLPSDRFSAERTGGSVSTLTIQRTQQEDSAVYLCASSPDRAAGNTIYFGEGSWLTVV.

Of note for this clone: The sample has other DNA sequences that encode this CDR3 too. V gene TRBV6-1 combines with J gene TRBJ1-5, with D possibly matching TRBD1 (5 bases). Trimming took 1 base from V and 2 from J, leaving 6 bases between them. The CDR3 sequence is 14 residues long. The germline gives CDR1 MNHNS, CDR2 SASEGT. The CDR3 loop is CASSEGGGNQPQHF. For the CDR3, the DNA is TGTGCCAGCAGTGAAGGGGGGGGCAATCAGCCCCAGCATTTT.

The V gene is TRBV6-5, the J gene TRBJ1-1; TRBD1 agrees at 8 bases. Germline V gene data show CDR1 as MNHEY and CDR2 as SVGAGI. With 4 bases clipped from V and 2 bases from J, the junction kept 6 bases outside the gene matches. The CDR3 contains 15 residues. The CDR3 sequence is CASSFDRGGNTEAFF. The CDR3 coding sequence is TGTGCCAGCAGTTTTGACAGGGGAGGAAACACTGAAGCTTTCTTT.

The chain links TRBV15 to TRBJ2-5; D is uncertain. This CDR3 has 16 residues. From germline, CDR1 is LNHNV and CDR2 YYDKDF (reference sequence). V was shortened by 0 bases and J by 0 bases, with 11 bases between the two germline ends. The CDR3 here is CATSRDKRSYQETQYF. The CDR3 DNA sequence: TGTGCCACCAGCAGAGATAAGAGATCCTACCAAGAGACCCAGTACTTC.

Note on this clone: A far larger clone is only one base removed, so a read error is likely. The rearrangement links TRBV15 to TRBJ1-4, with 12 bases aligning to TRBD1. CDR3 size: 16 residues. Looked up from germline, CDR1 is LNHNV and CDR2 is YYDKDF (reference sequence). The CDR3 here is CVTSRDSGQGAEKLFF. CDR3 DNA: TGTGTCACCAGCAGAGATTCGGGACAGGGGGCTGAAAAACTGTTTTTT. Variable domain in full (rest from reference TRBV15 and TRBJ1-4): DAMVIQNPRYQVTQFGKPVTLSCSQTLNHNVMYWYQQKSSQAPKLLFHYYDKDFNNEADTPDNFQSRRPNTSFCFLDIRSPGLGDTAMYLCVTSRDSGQGAEKLFFGSGTQLSVL.

The rearrangement links TRBV5-1 to TRBJ1-3; 8 bases agree with TRBD1. The CDR3 consists of 15 residues. CDR1 is SGHRS, CDR2 YFSETQ, per germline. The ends lost 3 bases at V and 4 bases at J; junction bases unmatched: 6. The CDR3, as DNA: TGCGCCAGCAGCTCACGGGGACAGGCCGGAAACACCATATATTTT. This translates into CASSSRGQAGNTIYF.

The J gene is TRBJ2-2, the V gene TRBV29-1; TRBD2 agrees at 13 bases. Germline CDR1 and CDR2: SQVTM and ANQGSEA. CDR3 length: 18 amino acids. J was trimmed by 9 bases and V by 6 bases; bases with no gene match: 19. DNA for the CDR3: TGCAGCGTGGTATCCGGGACTAGCGGGACTTGGGGGCCCAGGGAGCTGTTTTTT. It codes for CSVVSGTSGTWGPRELFF.

The J gene is TRBJ2-7, the V gene TRBV6-1, with D possibly TRBD1 on 5 matching bases. The CDR3 covers 16 residues. CDR1 is MNHNS and CDR2 is SASEGT in the germline V gene. V dropped 4 bases and J dropped 7 bases, with 23 bases sitting between them. The CDR3 is CASSGLQGWSAREQYF. CDR3 DNA sequence: TGTGCCAGCAGTGGCCTGCAGGGATGGTCGGCTAGAGAGCAGTACTTC.

V is TRBV18 and J is TRBJ1-2; D gene ambiguous. Germline assignment: CDR1 KGHSH and CDR2 LQKENI. The CDR3 runs 15 residues. Trimming took 3 bases from V and 2 from J, leaving 13 bases between them. The CDR3 region is CASSPFEDVNYGYTF. The CDR3 DNA follows: TGTGCCAGCTCACCTTTCGAGGACGTCAACTATGGCTACACCTTC.

This chain links TRBV6-5 with TRBJ2-5; 10 bases match TRBD2. Germline assignment: CDR1 MNHEY and CDR2 SVGAGI. With 3 bases clipped from V and 5 bases from J, the junction kept 6 bases outside the gene matches. The CDR3 consists of 15 residues. The CDR3 bases are TGTGCCAGCAGTTATTCTAGCGGGAGCGGGGAGACCCAGTACTTC. It specifies CASSYSSGSGETQYF.

V usage is TRBV19 and J usage is TRBJ2-7; D gene unclear. The V end was cut by 9 bases, the J end by 2 bases, with 14 bases between. CDR3 length: 13 residues. CDR1 is LNHDA, CDR2 SQIVND, per germline (reference sequence). CDR3 bases: TGTGCCAGCCAAACTACTGGGACCTACGAGCAGTACTTC. This sequence encodes CASQTTGTYEQYF.